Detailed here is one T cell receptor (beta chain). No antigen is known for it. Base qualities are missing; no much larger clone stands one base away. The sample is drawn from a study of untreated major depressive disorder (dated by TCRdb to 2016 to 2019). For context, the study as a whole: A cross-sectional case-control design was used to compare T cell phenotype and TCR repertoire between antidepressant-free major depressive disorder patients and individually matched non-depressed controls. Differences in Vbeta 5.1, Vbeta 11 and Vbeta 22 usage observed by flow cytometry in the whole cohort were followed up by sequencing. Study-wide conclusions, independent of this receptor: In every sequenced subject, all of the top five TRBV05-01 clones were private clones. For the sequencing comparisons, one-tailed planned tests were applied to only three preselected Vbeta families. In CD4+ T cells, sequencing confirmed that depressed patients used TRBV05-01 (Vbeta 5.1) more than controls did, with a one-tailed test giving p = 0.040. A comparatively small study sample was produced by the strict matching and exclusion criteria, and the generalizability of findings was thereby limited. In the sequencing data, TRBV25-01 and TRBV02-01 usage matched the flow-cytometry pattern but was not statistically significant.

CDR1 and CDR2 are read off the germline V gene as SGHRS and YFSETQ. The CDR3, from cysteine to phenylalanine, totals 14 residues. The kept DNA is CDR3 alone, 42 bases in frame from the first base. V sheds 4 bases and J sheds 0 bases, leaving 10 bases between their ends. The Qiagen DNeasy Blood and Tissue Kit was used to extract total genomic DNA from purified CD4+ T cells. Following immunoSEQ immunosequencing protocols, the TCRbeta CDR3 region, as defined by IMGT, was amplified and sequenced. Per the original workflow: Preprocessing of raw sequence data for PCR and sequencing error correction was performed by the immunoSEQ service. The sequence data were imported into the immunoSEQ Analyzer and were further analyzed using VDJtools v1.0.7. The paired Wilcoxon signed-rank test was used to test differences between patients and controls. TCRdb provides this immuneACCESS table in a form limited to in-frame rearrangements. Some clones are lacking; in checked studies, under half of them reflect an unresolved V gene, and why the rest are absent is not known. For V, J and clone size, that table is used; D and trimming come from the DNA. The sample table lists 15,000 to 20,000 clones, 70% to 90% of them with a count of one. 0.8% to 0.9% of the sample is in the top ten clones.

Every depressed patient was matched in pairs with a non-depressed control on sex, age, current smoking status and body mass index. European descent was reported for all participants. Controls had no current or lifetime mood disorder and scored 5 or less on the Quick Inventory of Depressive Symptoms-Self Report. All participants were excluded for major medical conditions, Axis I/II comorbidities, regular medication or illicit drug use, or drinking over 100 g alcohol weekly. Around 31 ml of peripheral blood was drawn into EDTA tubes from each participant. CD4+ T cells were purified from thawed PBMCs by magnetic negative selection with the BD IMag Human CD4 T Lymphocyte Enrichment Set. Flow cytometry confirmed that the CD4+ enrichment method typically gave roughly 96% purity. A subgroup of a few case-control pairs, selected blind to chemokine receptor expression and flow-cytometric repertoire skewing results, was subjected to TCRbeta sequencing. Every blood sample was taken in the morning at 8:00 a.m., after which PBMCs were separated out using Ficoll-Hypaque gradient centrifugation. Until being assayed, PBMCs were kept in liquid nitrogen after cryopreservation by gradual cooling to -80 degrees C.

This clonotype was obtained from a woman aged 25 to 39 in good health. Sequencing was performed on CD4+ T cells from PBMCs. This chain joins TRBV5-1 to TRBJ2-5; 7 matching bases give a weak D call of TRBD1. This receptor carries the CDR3 CASSPGGHQETQYF. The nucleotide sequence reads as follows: TGCGCCAGCAGCCCAGGGGGGCACCAAGAGACCCAGTACTTC.